This is a list of T cell receptor beta chains from one sample in a study of T cell changes during pregnancy in multiple sclerosis. The data were produced by immunoSEQ multiplex PCR, yet TCRdb's version contains in-frame clones alone and is incomplete. The sample records about 64,000 clones, about 96% being singletons. This sample comprised CD8+ T cells from peripheral blood mononuclear cells, obtained after pregnancy. The receptors derive from a female donor with multiple sclerosis, enrolled in a pregnancy study. Both conserved end residues are part of each CDR3. D genes are given only for firm matches. Some rows mark clone size as missing; the rest say once, few, many or name a class of expanded clone.

J gene: TRBJ2-1
D gene: TRBD2
V gene: TRBV6-5
clone size: .
CDR3 DNA: TGTGCCAGCAGTTACTCGTGGCTAGCGGACAACAATGAGCAGTTCTTC
CDR3 protein: CASSYSWLADNNEQFF

J gene: TRBJ2-7
D gene: TRBD1
V gene: TRBV19
clone size: .
CDR3 DNA: TGTGCCAGTAGTACAGACGGACAGGGGAGCTCCTACGAGCAGTACTTC
CDR3 protein: CASSTDGQGSSYEQYF

J gene: TRBJ1-1
D gene: .
V gene: TRBV27
clone size: .
CDR3 DNA: TGTGCCAGCAGTTTATCCCCAGGGGCGAGCACTGAAGCTTTCTTT
CDR3 protein: CASSLSPGASTEAFF

J gene: TRBJ2-6
D gene: TRBD1
V gene: TRBV28
clone size: .
CDR3 DNA: TGTGCCAGCAGTCCGGACAGGGGGGGAGCTGGGGCCAACGTCCTGACTTTC
CDR3 protein: CASSPDRGGAGANVLTF

J gene: TRBJ2-7
D gene: .
V gene: TRBV10-3
clone size: once
CDR3 DNA: TGTGCCGCCGGAGGGGCTGGGGGTACCTCCTACGAGCAGTACTTC
CDR3 protein: CAAGGAGGTSYEQYF

J gene: TRBJ1-3
D gene: TRBD1
V gene: TRBV23-1
clone size: once
CDR3 DNA: TGCGCCAGCAGTCAATCTGACAGGGCCTCTGGAAACACCATATATTTT
CDR3 protein: CASSQSDRASGNTIYF

J gene: TRBJ2-7
D gene: .
V gene: TRBV27
clone size: .
CDR3 DNA: TGTGCCAGCAGTTTATCCAGGGTGAGGGAGCAGTACTTC
CDR3 protein: CASSLSRVREQYF

J gene: TRBJ2-1
D gene: TRBD2
V gene: TRBV9
clone size: .
CDR3 DNA: TGTGCCAGCAGCGTAGCCAGGGAGGGTAATGAGCAGTTCTTC
CDR3 protein: CASSVAREGNEQFF

J gene: TRBJ1-1
D gene: .
V gene: TRBV19
clone size: once
CDR3 DNA: TGTGCCAGTAGTGCGGAGGGGACTGAAGCTTTCTTT
CDR3 protein: CASSAEGTEAFF

J gene: TRBJ2-1
D gene: TRBD2
V gene: TRBV5-1
clone size: once
CDR3 DNA: TGCGCCAGCAGCGTTACTAGCGGTGAGCAGTTCTTC
CDR3 protein: CASSVTSGEQFF

J gene: TRBJ2-1
D gene: .
V gene: TRBV28
clone size: .
CDR3 DNA: TGTGCCAGCAGTTTAGGTGTGGGCCGCTACAATGAGCAGTTCTTC
CDR3 protein: CASSLGVGRYNEQFF

J gene: TRBJ2-2
D gene: .
V gene: TRBV9
clone size: .
CDR3 DNA: TGTGCCAGCAGCGCATACACCGGGGAGCTGTTTTTT
CDR3 protein: CASSAYTGELFF

J gene: TRBJ2-7
D gene: .
V gene: TRBV9
clone size: .
CDR3 DNA: TGTGCCAGCAGCTCCCCCGGGGGTAAGGACTACGAGCAGTACTTC
CDR3 protein: CASSSPGGKDYEQYF

J gene: TRBJ2-7
D gene: .
V gene: TRBV19
clone size: once
CDR3 DNA: TGTGCCAGTAGTATACTTGGCGGGACTTACGAGCAGTACTTC
CDR3 protein: CASSILGGTYEQYF

J gene: TRBJ2-1
D gene: .
V gene: TRBV19
clone size: .
CDR3 DNA: TGTGCCAGTAGTATTGGATGGGCTAACAATGAGCAGTTCTTC
CDR3 protein: CASSIGWANNEQFF

J gene: TRBJ2-6
D gene: .
V gene: TRBV7-8
clone size: .
CDR3 DNA: TGTGCCAGCAGCCCCGGGGGGCCCTACTCTGGGGCCAACGTCCTGACTTTC
CDR3 protein: CASSPGGPYSGANVLTF

J gene: TRBJ2-7
D gene: .
V gene: TRBV7-8
clone size: .
CDR3 DNA: TGTGCCAGCAGTTCTGCGACAGGCTTCCGGGATGGGCAGTACTTC
CDR3 protein: CASSSATGFRDGQYF

J gene: TRBJ2-7
D gene: .
V gene: TRBV19
clone size: .
CDR3 DNA: TGTGCCAGTAGTATCTCCGACGGAGGACCGTCCGAGCAGTACTTC
CDR3 protein: CASSISDGGPSEQYF

J gene: TRBJ2-5
D gene: TRBD1
V gene: TRBV13
clone size: .
CDR3 DNA: TGTGCCAGCAGCTTGGGACAGCAAGAGACCCAGTACTTC
CDR3 protein: CASSLGQQETQYF

J gene: TRBJ2-7
D gene: .
V gene: TRBV6-5
clone size: .
CDR3 DNA: TGTGCCAGCAGTTACTCGAGGGGGGGGCGGGGCGAGCAGTACTTC
CDR3 protein: CASSYSRGGRGEQYF

J gene: TRBJ2-7
D gene: .
V gene: TRBV27
clone size: .
CDR3 DNA: TGTGCCAGCGGCAGCAGGGACTACGAGCAGTACTTC
CDR3 protein: CASGSRDYEQYF

J gene: TRBJ2-5
D gene: .
V gene: TRBV4-2
clone size: .
CDR3 DNA: TGTGCCAGCAGCCAAGAACAAGCGGGTCAAGAGACCCAGTACTTC
CDR3 protein: CASSQEQAGQETQYF

J gene: TRBJ2-1
D gene: TRBD2
V gene: TRBV2
clone size: .
CDR3 DNA: TGTGCCAGCAGAAAAGCGGGAGGGGACTACAATGAGCAGTTCTTC
CDR3 protein: CASRKAGGDYNEQFF

J gene: TRBJ1-1
D gene: .
V gene: TRBV6-5
clone size: .
CDR3 DNA: TGTGCCAGCAGTTACTCCGGAGTCGCTTTCTTT
CDR3 protein: CASSYSGVAFF

J gene: TRBJ2-1
D gene: .
V gene: TRBV13
clone size: .
CDR3 DNA: TGTGCCAGCAGCCACGGGGGCGGGGGCTACTCCTACAATGAGCAGTTCTTC
CDR3 protein: CASSHGGGGYSYNEQFF

J gene: TRBJ2-1
D gene: TRBD2
V gene: TRBV28
clone size: .
CDR3 DNA: TGTGCCAGCAGGCCCCGGACTAGCGTGGGCTACAATGAGCAGTTCTTC
CDR3 protein: CASRPRTSVGYNEQFF

J gene: TRBJ2-7
D gene: TRBD1
V gene: TRBV7-9
clone size: .
CDR3 DNA: TGTGCCAGCAGCTCGGGACAGTCCTACGAGCAGTACTTC
CDR3 protein: CASSSGQSYEQYF

J gene: TRBJ2-1
D gene: .
V gene: TRBV2
clone size: .
CDR3 DNA: TGTGCCAGCAGTGAACAGGGCTTTATCTCCTACAATGAGCAGTTCTTC
CDR3 protein: CASSEQGFISYNEQFF

J gene: TRBJ2-7
D gene: TRBD1
V gene: TRBV5-6
clone size: .
CDR3 DNA: TGTGCCAGCAGCTCCGGACAGGTCGCCTACGAGCAGTACTTC
CDR3 protein: CASSSGQVAYEQYF

J gene: TRBJ2-1
D gene: .
V gene: TRBV7-9
clone size: .
CDR3 DNA: TGTGCCAGCCGAGGGATAGGTGATGAGCAGTTCTTC
CDR3 protein: CASRGIGDEQFF

J gene: TRBJ2-1
D gene: .
V gene: TRBV7-9
clone size: .
CDR3 DNA: TGTGCCAGCAGCCCGAATCCCGCGGTCAATGAGCAGTTCTTC
CDR3 protein: CASSPNPAVNEQFF

J gene: TRBJ1-1
D gene: .
V gene: TRBV5-1
clone size: few
CDR3 DNA: TGCGCCAGCAGCACCGACAGTGACACTGAAGCTTTCTTT
CDR3 protein: CASSTDSDTEAFF

J gene: TRBJ1-1
D gene: .
V gene: TRBV6-1
clone size: .
CDR3 DNA: TGTGCCAGCATTACAGGGAGAGGCGGCACTGAAGCTTTCTTT
CDR3 protein: CASITGRGGTEAFF

J gene: TRBJ2-3
D gene: TRBD2
V gene: TRBV27
clone size: .
CDR3 DNA: TGTGCCAGCAGTTCTTTTCCGGGACTAGCGGGAGATGAGGATACGCAGTATTTT
CDR3 protein: CASSSFPGLAGDEDTQYF

J gene: TRBJ2-2
D gene: .
V gene: TRBV30
clone size: .
CDR3 DNA: TGTGCCTGGGACCCTAGGGGTCACGGGGAGCTGTTTTTT
CDR3 protein: CAWDPRGHGELFF

J gene: TRBJ2-2
D gene: .
V gene: TRBV5-1
clone size: .
CDR3 DNA: TGCGCCAGCAGCTCCGGTGGCACCGGGGAGCTGTTTTTT
CDR3 protein: CASSSGGTGELFF

J gene: TRBJ2-7
D gene: .
V gene: TRBV28
clone size: .
CDR3 DNA: TGTGCCAGCAGTACGGGACTCAGCGCATACGAGCAGTACTTC
CDR3 protein: CASSTGLSAYEQYF

J gene: TRBJ1-1
D gene: TRBD1
V gene: TRBV7-2
clone size: once
CDR3 DNA: TGTGCCAGCAGCTCAATCACAGGGGACACTGAAGCTTTCTTT
CDR3 protein: CASSSITGDTEAFF

J gene: TRBJ1-1
D gene: TRBD1
V gene: TRBV19
clone size: .
CDR3 DNA: TGTGCCAGTACCGGTCCCGGGACAGGCTTGAACACTGAAGCTTTCTTT
CDR3 protein: CASTGPGTGLNTEAFF

J gene: TRBJ1-3
D gene: .
V gene: TRBV28
clone size: .
CDR3 DNA: TGTGCCAGCGGCTTCAGCAGGGAAAACACCATATATTTT
CDR3 protein: CASGFSRENTIYF

J gene: TRBJ2-1
D gene: TRBD2
V gene: TRBV7-6
clone size: .
CDR3 DNA: TGTGCCAGCAGCTTAGTAGCGGGAGGCGAAAATGAGCAGTTCTTC
CDR3 protein: CASSLVAGGENEQFF